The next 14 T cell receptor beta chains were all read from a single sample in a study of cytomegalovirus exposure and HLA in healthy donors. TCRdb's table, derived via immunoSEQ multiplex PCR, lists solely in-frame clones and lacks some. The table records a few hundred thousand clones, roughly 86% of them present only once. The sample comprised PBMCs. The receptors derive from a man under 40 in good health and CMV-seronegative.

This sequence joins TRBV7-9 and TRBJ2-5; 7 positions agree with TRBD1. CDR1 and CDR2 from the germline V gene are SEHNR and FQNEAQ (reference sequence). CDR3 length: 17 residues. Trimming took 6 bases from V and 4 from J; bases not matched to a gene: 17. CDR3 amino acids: CASRPSATGYHRETQYF. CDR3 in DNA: TGTGCCAGCAGACCCTCCGCGACAGGGTATCATCGAGAGACCCAGTACTTC.

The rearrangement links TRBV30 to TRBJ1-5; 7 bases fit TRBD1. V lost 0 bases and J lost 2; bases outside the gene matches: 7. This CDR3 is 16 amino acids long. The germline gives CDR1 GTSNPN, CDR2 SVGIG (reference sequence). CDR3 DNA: TGTGCCTGGAGTGTACTAGGACAGGCGCGCAATCAGCCCCAGCATTTT. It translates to CAWSVLGQARNQPQHF. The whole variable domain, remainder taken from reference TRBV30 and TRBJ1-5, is SQTIHQWPATLVQPVGSPLSLECTVEGTSNPNLYWYRQAAGRGLQLLFYSVGIGQISSEVPQNLSASRPQDRQFILSSKKLLLSDSGFYLCAWSVLGQARNQPQHFGDGTRLSIL.

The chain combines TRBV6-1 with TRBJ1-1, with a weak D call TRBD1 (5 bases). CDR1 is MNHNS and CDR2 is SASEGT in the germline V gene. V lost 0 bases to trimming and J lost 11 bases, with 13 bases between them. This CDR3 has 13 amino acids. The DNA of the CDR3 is TGTGCCAGCAGTGAAGCGGCGGGACTGGGGGCTTTCTTT. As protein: CASSEAAGLGAFF.

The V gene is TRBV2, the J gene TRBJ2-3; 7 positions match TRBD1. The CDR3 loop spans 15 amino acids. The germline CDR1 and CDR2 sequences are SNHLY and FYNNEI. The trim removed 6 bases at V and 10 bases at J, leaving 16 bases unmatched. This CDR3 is CASRPRTGHLGPQYF. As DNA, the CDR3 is TGTGCCAGCAGGCCCAGGACAGGCCACCTTGGGCCGCAGTATTTT.

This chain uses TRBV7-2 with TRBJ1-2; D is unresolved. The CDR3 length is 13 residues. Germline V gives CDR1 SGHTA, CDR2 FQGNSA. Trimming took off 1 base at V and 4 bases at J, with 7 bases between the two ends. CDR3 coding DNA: TGTGCCAGCAGCTTAGAAGCGGGCTATGGCTACACCTTC. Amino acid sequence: CASSLEAGYGYTF.

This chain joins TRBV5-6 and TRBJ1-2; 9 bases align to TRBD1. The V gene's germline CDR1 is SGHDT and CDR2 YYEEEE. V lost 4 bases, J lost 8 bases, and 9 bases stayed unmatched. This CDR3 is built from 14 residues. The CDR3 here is CASSPGTGSGGYTF. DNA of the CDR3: TGTGCCAGCAGCCCTGGGACAGGGTCGGGGGGCTACACCTTC.

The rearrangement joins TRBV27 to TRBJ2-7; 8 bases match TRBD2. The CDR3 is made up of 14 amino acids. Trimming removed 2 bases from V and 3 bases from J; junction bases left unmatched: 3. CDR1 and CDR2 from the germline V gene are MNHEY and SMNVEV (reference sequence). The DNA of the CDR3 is TGTGCCAGCAGTTTAGGGCGGGGGGACTACGAGCAGTACTTC. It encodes CASSLGRGDYEQYF.

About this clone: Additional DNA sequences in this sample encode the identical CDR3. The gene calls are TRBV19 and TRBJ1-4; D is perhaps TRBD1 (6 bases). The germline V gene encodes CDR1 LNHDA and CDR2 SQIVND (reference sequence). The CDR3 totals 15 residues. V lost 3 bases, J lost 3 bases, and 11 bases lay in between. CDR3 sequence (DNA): TGTGCCAGTAGTATTAGGGGGAACCCTAATGAAAAACTGTTTTTT. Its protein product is CASSIRGNPNEKLFF. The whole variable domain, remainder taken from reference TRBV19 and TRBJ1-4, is DGGITQSPKYLFRKEGQNVTLSCEQNLNHDAMYWYRQDPGQGLRLIYYSQIVNDFQKGDIAEGYSVSREKKESFPLTVTSAQKNPTAFYLCASSIRGNPNEKLFFGSGTQLSVL.

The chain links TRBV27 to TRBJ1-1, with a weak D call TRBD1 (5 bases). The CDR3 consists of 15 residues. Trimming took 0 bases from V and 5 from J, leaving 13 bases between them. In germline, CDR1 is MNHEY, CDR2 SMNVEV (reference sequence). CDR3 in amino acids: CASSLSNRGWTEAFF. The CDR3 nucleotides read TGTGCCAGCAGTTTATCGAATAGGGGATGGACTGAAGCTTTCTTT.

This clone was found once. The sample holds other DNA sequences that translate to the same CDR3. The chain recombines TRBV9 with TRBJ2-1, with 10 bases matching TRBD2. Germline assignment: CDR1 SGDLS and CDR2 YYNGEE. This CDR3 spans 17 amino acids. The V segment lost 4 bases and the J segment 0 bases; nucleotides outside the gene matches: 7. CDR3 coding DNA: TGTGCCAGCAGCCCTCGGACTAGCGGTAGCTCCTACAATGAGCAGTTCTTC. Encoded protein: CASSPRTSGSSYNEQFF.

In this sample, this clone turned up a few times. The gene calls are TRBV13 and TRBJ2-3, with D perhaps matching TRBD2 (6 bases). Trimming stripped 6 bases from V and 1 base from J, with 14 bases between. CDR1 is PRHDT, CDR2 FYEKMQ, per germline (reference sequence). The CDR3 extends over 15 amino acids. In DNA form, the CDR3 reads TGTGCCAGCAGGAAGGACGGGGGTCGCACAGATACGCAGTATTTT. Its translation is CASRKDGGRTDTQYF. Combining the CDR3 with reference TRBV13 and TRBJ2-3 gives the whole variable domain AAGVIQSPRHLIKEKRETATLKCYPIPRHDTVYWYQQGPGQDPQFLISFYEKMQSDKGSIPDRFSAQQFSDYHSELNMSSLELGDSALYFCASRKDGGRTDTQYFGPGTRLTVL.

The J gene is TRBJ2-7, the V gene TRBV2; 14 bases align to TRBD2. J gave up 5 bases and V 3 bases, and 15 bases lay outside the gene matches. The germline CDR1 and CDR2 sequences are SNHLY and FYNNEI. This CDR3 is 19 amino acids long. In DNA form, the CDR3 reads TGTGCCAGCAGTGACGGGACTAGCGGGGGATTTCCCCAAACTGACGAGCAGTACTTC. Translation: CASSDGTSGGFPQTDEQYF.

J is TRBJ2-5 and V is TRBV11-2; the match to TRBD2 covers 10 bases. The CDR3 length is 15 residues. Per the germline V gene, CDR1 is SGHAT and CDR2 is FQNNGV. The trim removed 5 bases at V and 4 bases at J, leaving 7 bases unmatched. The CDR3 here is CASSRSGGAAETQYF. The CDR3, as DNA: TGTGCCAGCAGCCGAAGCGGGGGGGCCGCAGAGACCCAGTACTTC.

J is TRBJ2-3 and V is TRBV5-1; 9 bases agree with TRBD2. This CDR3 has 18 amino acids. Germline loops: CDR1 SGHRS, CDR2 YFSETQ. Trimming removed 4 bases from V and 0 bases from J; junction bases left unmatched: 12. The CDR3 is CASSRQSSGATSTDTQYF. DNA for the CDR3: TGCGCCAGCAGCCGCCAATCTAGCGGGGCAACTAGCACAGATACGCAGTATTTT.